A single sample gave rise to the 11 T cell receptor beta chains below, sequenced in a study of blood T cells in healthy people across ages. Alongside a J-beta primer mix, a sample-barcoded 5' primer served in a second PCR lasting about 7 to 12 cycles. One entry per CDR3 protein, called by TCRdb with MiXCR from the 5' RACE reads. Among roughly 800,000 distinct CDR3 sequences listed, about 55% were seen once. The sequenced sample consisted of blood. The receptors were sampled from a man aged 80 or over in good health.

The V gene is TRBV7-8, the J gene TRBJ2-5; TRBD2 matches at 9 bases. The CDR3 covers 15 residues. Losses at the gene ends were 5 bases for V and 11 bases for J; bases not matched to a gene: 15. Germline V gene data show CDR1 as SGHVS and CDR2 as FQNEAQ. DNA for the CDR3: TGTGCCAGCAGCCAGATAGCGGGAGCTTACAATGAGCAGTACTTC. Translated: CASSQIAGAYNEQYF. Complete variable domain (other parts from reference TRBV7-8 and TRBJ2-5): GAGVSQSPRYKVAKRGQDVALRCDPISGHVSLFWYQQALGQGPEFLTYFQNEAQLDKSGLPSDRFFAERPEGSVSTLKIQRTQQEDSAVYLCASSQIAGAYNEQYFGPGTRLLVL.

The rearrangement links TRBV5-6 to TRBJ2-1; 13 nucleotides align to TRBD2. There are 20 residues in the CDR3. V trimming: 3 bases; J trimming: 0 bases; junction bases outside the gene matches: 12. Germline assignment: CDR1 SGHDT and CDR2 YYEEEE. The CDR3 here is CASSSLGLAGKRSSYNEQFF. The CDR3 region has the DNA TGTGCCAGCAGCTCCCTGGGACTAGCGGGAAAACGGAGCTCCTACAATGAGCAGTTCTTC.

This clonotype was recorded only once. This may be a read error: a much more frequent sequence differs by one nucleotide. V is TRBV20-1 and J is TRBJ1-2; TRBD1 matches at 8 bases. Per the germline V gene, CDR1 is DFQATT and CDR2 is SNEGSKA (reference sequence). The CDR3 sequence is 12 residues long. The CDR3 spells CGAGDRNYGYTF. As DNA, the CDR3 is TGCGGTGCCGGGGACAGGAACTATGGCTACACCTTC.

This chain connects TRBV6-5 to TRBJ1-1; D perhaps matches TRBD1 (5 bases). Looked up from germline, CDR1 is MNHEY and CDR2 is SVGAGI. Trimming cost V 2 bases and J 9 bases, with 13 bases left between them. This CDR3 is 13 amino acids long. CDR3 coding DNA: TGTGCCAGCAGTTACGGGGGGGGGAGGAAAGCTTTCTTT. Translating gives CASSYGGGRKAFF.

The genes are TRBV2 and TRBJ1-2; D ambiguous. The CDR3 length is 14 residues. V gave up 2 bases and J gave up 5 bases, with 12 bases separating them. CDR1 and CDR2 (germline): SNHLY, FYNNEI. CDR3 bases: TGTGCCAGCAGTGAAATGGGGAGCCAGTATGGCTACACCTTC. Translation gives CASSEMGSQYGYTF. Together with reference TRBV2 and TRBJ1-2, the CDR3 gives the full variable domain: EPEVTQTPSHQVTQMGQEVILRCVPISNHLYFYWYRQILGQKVEFLVSFYNNEISEKSEIFDDQFSVERPDGSNFTLKIRSTKLEDSAMYFCASSEMGSQYGYTFGSGTRLTVV.

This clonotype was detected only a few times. CDR3: CASQEGGRNSYEQYF. The CDR3 DNA is TGCGCCAGCCAAGAGGGCGGGAGGAACTCCTACGAGCAGTACTTC. The chain carries TRBV5-1 and TRBJ2-7; the match to TRBD2 covers 8 bases. Trimming cost V 7 bases and J 0 bases; bases outside gene matches: 9. The CDR3 runs to 15 residues. Germline CDR1 SGHRS, CDR2 YFSETQ.

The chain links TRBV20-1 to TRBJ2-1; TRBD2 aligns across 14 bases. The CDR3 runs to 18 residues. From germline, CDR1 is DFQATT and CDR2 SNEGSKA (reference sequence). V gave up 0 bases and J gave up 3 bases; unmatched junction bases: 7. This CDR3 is CSARDLRLAGGGYNEQFF. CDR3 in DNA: TGCAGTGCTAGAGATCTAAGACTAGCGGGAGGGGGCTACAATGAGCAGTTCTTC.

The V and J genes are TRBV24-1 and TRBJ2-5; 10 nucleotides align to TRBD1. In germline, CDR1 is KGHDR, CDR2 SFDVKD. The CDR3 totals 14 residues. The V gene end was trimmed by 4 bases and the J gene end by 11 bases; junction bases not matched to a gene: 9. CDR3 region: CATSDTGQGREQYF. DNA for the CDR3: TGTGCCACCAGTGACACGGGACAGGGGAGGGAGCAGTACTTC.

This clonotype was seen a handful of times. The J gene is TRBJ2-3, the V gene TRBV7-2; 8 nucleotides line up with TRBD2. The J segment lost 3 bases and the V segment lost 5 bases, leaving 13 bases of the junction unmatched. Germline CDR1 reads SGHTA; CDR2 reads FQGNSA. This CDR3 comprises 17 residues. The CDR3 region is CASSPLPAGVGTDTQYF. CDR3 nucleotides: TGTGCCAGCAGCCCCCTCCCAGCGGGAGTTGGTACAGATACGCAGTATTTT. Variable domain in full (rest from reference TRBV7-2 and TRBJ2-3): GAGVSQSPSNKVTEKGKDVELRCDPISGHTALYWYRQSLGQGLEFLIYFQGNSAPDKSGLPSDRFSAERTGGSVSTLTIQRTQQEDSAVYLCASSPLPAGVGTDTQYFGPGTRLTVL.

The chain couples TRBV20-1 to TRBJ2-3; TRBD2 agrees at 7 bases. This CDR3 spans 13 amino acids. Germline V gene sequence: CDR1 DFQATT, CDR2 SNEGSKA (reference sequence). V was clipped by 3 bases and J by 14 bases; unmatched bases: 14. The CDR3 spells CSASSAGLRYAYF. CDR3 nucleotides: TGCAGTGCTAGTTCAGCGGGACTTAGATACGCGTATTTT.

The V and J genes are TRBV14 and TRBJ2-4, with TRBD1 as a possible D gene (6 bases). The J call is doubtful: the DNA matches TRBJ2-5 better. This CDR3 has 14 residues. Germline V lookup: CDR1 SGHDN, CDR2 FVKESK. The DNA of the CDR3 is TGTGCCAGCAGCCACACAGGGCCACGGGAGACCCAGTACTTC. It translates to CASSHTGPRETQYF.